These 18 T cell receptor beta chains were all obtained from the same sample, sequenced in a study of regulatory T cells in long-lasting Graves disease. Researchers made TCR beta libraries by using iRepertoire HTBI primers and running Arm-PCR on CDR3 regions. MiXCR was run by TCRdb on the multiplex PCR reads, yielding one entry per CDR3 protein. Found here are around 400,000 distinct CDR3 sequences, 14% to 15% of them singletons; the top ten hold approximately 7.8%. The time point was: newly diagnosed GD, antithyroid drugs for less than 3 months. Making the TCR library involved RNA that had been extracted from PBMCs. This sample also appeared in a second study, on T cells in Graves' hyperthyroidism and ophthalmopathy.

This specimen consisted of peripheral blood mononuclear cells (PBMCs), obtained at new diagnosis, from a patient treated with antithyroid drugs. Every receptor here comes from a woman in her thirties or forties with Graves disease.

V gene TRBV25-1 combines with J gene TRBJ1-3; D gene ambiguous. Trimming left V 1 base short and J 1 base short, with 14 bases between. The CDR3 loop spans 17 amino acids. Germline V gene sequence: CDR1 MGHDK, CDR2 SYGVNS. CDR3 loop: CASSELSLGSSGNTIYF. DNA for the CDR3: TGTGCCAGCAGTGAATTGTCCCTCGGTTCTTCTGGAAACACCATATATTTT.

This clonotype has a count of ten or more. The rearrangement joins TRBV3-1 to TRBJ2-2; 11 nucleotides align to TRBD2. The CDR3 has 17 amino acids. Germline CDR1 is LGHDT and CDR2 is YNNKEL (reference sequence). Trimming removed 4 bases from V and 2 bases from J; junction bases left unmatched: 6. The DNA of the CDR3 is TGTGCCAGCAGCCCGCCCGGGACTAGCGGCAACACCGGGGAGCTGTTTTTT. This codes for CASSPPGTSGNTGELFF.

The chain carries TRBV5-5 and TRBJ2-1; D gene unclear. Per the germline V gene, CDR1 is SGHKS and CDR2 is YYEKEE (reference sequence). V dropped 3 bases and J dropped 5 bases, with 12 bases sitting between them. The CDR3 is 14 residues long. CDR3 bases: TGTGCCAGCAGCTCGGCCACGGAGAACAATGAGCAGTTCTTC. Protein product: CASSSATENNEQFF.

This clonotype was seen many times. V and J are TRBV28 and TRBJ1-2; D unclear. Deletions cut 5 bases from V and 8 bases from J, with 12 bases between. The CDR3 has 12 amino acids. Germline V CDR1 and CDR2: MDHEN, SYDVKM. CDR3 nucleotides: TGTGCCAGCAGTCCCCCCCGGCGCGGCTACACCTTC. This gives the protein CASSPPRRGYTF.

In this sample, this clonotype turned up many times. CDR3 sequence reads: CATSRDGSYNEQFF. The CDR3 coding sequence is TGTGCCACCAGCCGGGACGGCTCCTACAATGAGCAGTTCTTC. J is TRBJ2-1 and V is TRBV15; D might be TRBD1 or TRBD2, each matching 5 bases. V lost 5 bases, J lost 0 bases, and 8 bases lay in between. Germline values: CDR1 LNHNV, CDR2 YYDKDF (reference sequence). The CDR3 contains 14 residues.

This clonotype was counted between two and nine times. CDR3 sequence: CASSIGDLRVNQPQHF. The CDR3 DNA reads TGTGCCAGTAGTATAGGGGATTTGAGGGTCAATCAGCCCCAGCATTTT. This sequence joins TRBV19 and TRBJ1-5; D is unresolved. CDR3 length: 16 amino acids. V gave up 1 base and J gave up 3 bases, with 13 bases separating them. Per germline, CDR1 LNHDA and CDR2 SQIVND (reference sequence).

This clonotype came up a few times. This chain joins TRBV12-3 or TRBV12-4 and TRBJ2-7, with D uncertain. The CDR3 sequence is 14 residues long. V lost 6 bases, J lost 2 bases, and 14 bases lay in between. CDR3 nucleotides: TGTGCCAGCAGCCAAGCCCCCTGGCCCTACGAGCAGTACTTC. Amino acids: CASSQAPWPYEQYF.

This clonotype has ten or more counts. The V call is TRBV30, the J call TRBJ1-1; D may be TRBD1 (6 bases). This CDR3 is 13 amino acids long. Germline CDR1 is GTSNPN and CDR2 is SVGIG (reference sequence). Between the trimmed V and J ends, which lost 5 bases and 4 bases, there was a span of 14 bases. CDR3 amino acids: CAWEQGTVTEAFF. For the CDR3, the DNA is TGTGCCTGGGAACAGGGAACGGTCACTGAAGCTTTCTTT.

This clonotype was seen ten or more times. The rearrangement joins TRBV5-1 to TRBJ2-7, with D tentatively TRBD2 (7 bases). V was shortened by 0 bases and J by 2 bases, with 9 bases between the two germline ends. This CDR3 comprises 14 residues. Per the germline V gene, CDR1 is SGHRS and CDR2 is YFSETQ. CDR3 coding DNA: TGCGCCAGCAGCTTGGACGGGGGGCCCTACGAGCAGTACTTC. It translates to CASSLDGGPYEQYF.

This clonotype was seen ten or more times. V is TRBV27 and J is TRBJ2-2; D assignment may be TRBD1 or TRBD2 (5 bases each). The germline V and J ends were trimmed by 9 bases and 2 bases, with 10 bases remaining between them. The germline CDR1 and CDR2 sequences are MNHEY and SMNVEV (reference sequence). This CDR3 contains 13 residues. In DNA form, the CDR3 reads TGTGCCAGTCGGGGCCATAACACCGGGGAGCTGTTTTTT. As protein: CASRGHNTGELFF.

This clonotype was counted at least ten times. In DNA form, the CDR3 reads TGTGCCATCAGTGATGGTCTAGCGGATATCACAGATACGCAGTATTTT. It is translated as CAISDGLADITDTQYF. V usage is TRBV10-3 and J usage is TRBJ2-3; TRBD2 aligns across 7 bases. The CDR3 runs 16 residues. The trim removed 3 bases at V and 2 bases at J, leaving 8 bases unmatched. Germline-derived CDR1 and CDR2 are ENHRY and SYGVKD.

On this clonotype: A single base separates this from a much larger clone, so it may be a read error. The chain is built from TRBV30 and TRBJ2-1; no reliable D call. CDR1 GTSNPN and CDR2 SVGIG come from the germline V gene (reference sequence). Trimming took off 4 bases at V and 11 bases at J, with 15 bases between the two ends. The length of the CDR3 is 12 residues. The CDR3 DNA follows: TGTGCCTGGATCCAGGTTGGAGATCAGCAGTTCTTC. This gives the protein CAWIQVGDQQFF.

This clonotype was observed at least ten times. The chain couples TRBV20-1 to TRBJ2-3; 7 bases match TRBD1. V was clipped by 7 bases and J by 1 base; unmatched bases: 8. CDR3 length: 14 amino acids. Germline CDR1 is DFQATT and CDR2 is SNEGSKA (reference sequence). CDR3 DNA sequence: TGCAGTGTCGTGGACAGGCAACGCACAGATACGCAGTATTTT. Its protein is CSVVDRQRTDTQYF.

This clonotype was counted ten times or more. The chain combines TRBV29-1 with TRBJ2-1; D is possibly TRBD1 (5 bases). V gave up 0 bases and J gave up 7 bases, with 16 bases separating them. Per the germline V gene, CDR1 is SQVTM and CDR2 is ANQGSEA. This CDR3 spans 15 amino acids. CDR3 sequence reads: CSVEDPHKTVNEQFF. The CDR3, as DNA: TGCAGCGTTGAAGATCCCCATAAGACAGTTAATGAGCAGTTCTTC.

The chain carries TRBV27 and TRBJ2-7; 10 positions match TRBD2. Germline CDR1 and CDR2: MNHEY and SMNVEV (reference sequence). Trimming took 0 bases from V and 2 from J; bases not matched to a gene: 10. The length of the CDR3 is 18 residues. CDR3 in DNA: TGTGCCAGCAGTTTATCTGGGCTAGCGGGGGACGCGCCCTACGAGCAGTACTTC. This encodes CASSLSGLAGDAPYEQYF.

This clonotype was counted between two and nine times. The chain uses TRBV5-1 and TRBJ2-7; 12 nucleotides agree with TRBD1. Germline CDR1 is SGHRS and CDR2 is YFSETQ. Germline trimming cut 5 bases from V and 5 bases from J; bases unmatched to any gene: 8. The CDR3 has 15 residues. CDR3 residues: CASRFVGTGGHEQYF. CDR3 sequence (DNA): TGCGCCAGCAGATTCGTAGGGACAGGGGGCCACGAGCAGTACTTC.

This clonotype was observed a few times. This sequence joins TRBV27 and TRBJ2-7, with D perhaps matching TRBD2 (6 bases). In germline, CDR1 is MNHEY, CDR2 SMNVEV (reference sequence). V gave up 5 bases and J gave up 0 bases, with 11 bases separating them. The CDR3 extends over 14 amino acids. CDR3 region: CASSKWTNSYEQYF. DNA for the CDR3: TGTGCCAGCAGTAAATGGACTAACTCCTACGAGCAGTACTTC.

This clonotype appeared many times. V is TRBV2 and J is TRBJ2-2; 11 bases agree with TRBD2. The V and J ends lost 6 bases and 7 bases, in that order; junction bases with no gene match: 10. The germline V gene encodes CDR1 SNHLY and CDR2 FYNNEI. The CDR3 spans 16 residues. The CDR3 bases are TGTGCCAGCAGGAGGGGTAGCGGGAGGGCCGGCGGGGAGCTGTTTTTT. Protein product: CASRRGSGRAGGELFF.